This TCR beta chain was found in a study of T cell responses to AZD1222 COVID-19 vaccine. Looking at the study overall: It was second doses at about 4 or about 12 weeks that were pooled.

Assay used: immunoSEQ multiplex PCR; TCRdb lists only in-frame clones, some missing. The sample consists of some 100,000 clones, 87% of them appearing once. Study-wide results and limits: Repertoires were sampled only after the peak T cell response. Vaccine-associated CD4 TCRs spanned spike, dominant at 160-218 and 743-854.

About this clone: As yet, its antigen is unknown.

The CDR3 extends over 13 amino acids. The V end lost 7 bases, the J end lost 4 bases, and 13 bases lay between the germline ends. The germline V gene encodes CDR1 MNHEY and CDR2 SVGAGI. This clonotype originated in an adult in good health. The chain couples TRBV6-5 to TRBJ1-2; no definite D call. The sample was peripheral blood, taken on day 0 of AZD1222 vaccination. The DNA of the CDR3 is TGTGCCAGCATTTCCCTCCCGGGCTATGGCTACACCTTC. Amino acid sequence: CASISLPGYGYTF.